Sequencing of this T cell receptor beta chain was carried out in a study of Graves' ophthalmopathy and Graves' hyperthyroidism. Exclusion covered patients with other autoimmune diseases or uncontrolled infections (as well as pregnancy or lactation). Out of around 9.4 ml of fresh peripheral blood, PBMCs were obtained. V shed 6 bases, J shed 0 bases, and the junction held 8 bases outside the gene matches. CDR1 and CDR2 from the germline V gene are MDHEN and SYDVKM. This CDR3 spans 16 amino acids. Amplification of TCR beta CDR3 regions used RNA transcripts. An opening RT-PCR round employed HTBI primers and preceded a second-round multiplex PCR. TCRdb itself ran the multiplex PCR reads through MiXCR, one entry per CDR3 protein. The sample records some 380,000 distinct CDR3 sequences, roughly 15% being singletons.

Sequencing used peripheral blood. The chain has TRBV28 and TRBJ2-7; 10 nucleotides match TRBD1. The receptor's source is a young woman with stable Graves' hyperthyroidism. CDR3 sequence reads: CASSGGQGRASYEQYF. In nucleotides, the CDR3 is TGTGCCAGCAGCGGGGGACAGGGGCGAGCCTCCTACGAGCAGTACTTC. The whole variable domain, remainder taken from reference TRBV28 and TRBJ2-7, is DVKVTQSSRYLVKRTGEKVFLECVQDMDHENMFWYRQDPGLGLRLIYFSYDVKMKEKGDIPEGYSVSREKKERFSLILESASTNQTSMYLCASSGGQGRASYEQYFGPGTRLTVT.